These 15 T cell receptor beta chains originate from one sample sequenced in a study of tumor and adjacent non-tumor tissue in lung cancer. The template was RNA from unsorted bulk tissue. Distant lung tissue was collected more than 3 cm away from the tumor edge. A modified ARM-PCR protocol with three rounds of nested PCR amplified TCRbeta. TCRdb passed the multiplex PCR reads through MiXCR, listing each CDR3 protein once. The sample yields over 80,000 distinct CDR3 sequences, 80% seen once. Sequenced sample: distant non-tumor lung tissue. These receptors all come from a man between 60 and 70 years old with small cell lung cancer.

A word on this clonotype: Just one base apart from a much larger clone, this may be a read error. This chain uses TRBV20-1 with TRBJ2-3; TRBD1 agrees at 8 bases. Trimming removed 6 bases from V and 4 bases from J; junction bases left unmatched: 9. The CDR3 is 14 amino acids. The germline CDR1 and CDR2 sequences are DFQATT and SNEGSKA (reference sequence). CDR3 DNA sequence: TGCAGTGCCCGGGACAGGATACGCGCAGATACGCAGTATTTT. Its protein is CSARDRIRADTQYF.

J is TRBJ2-1 and V is TRBV7-3; possible D gene TRBD2, 7 bases. With 6 bases removed from V and 2 bases from J, the gap between germline ends came to 17 bases. Germline V CDR1 and CDR2: SGHTA, FQGTGA. The CDR3 runs to 16 residues. This CDR3 reads CASSRTSRGTYNEQFF. The CDR3 DNA sequence: TGTGCCAGCAGTCGGACTAGTAGGGGGACCTACAATGAGCAGTTCTTC.

The chain carries TRBV10-2 and TRBJ2-1; perhaps TRBD1 as D (5 bases). The germline CDR1 and CDR2 sequences are WSHSY and SAAADI. This CDR3 has 13 residues. CDR3 sequence (DNA): TGCGTCGGCTGCGAGACTGGCCAGGGTGAACAGTTCTTC. It specifies CVGCETGQGEQFF.

This clonotype has more than one count but fewer than ten. The DNA of the CDR3 is TGTGCCAGCAGTCAACCGGGACTAGCCTACGAGCAGTACTTC. Protein sequence: CASSQPGLAYEQYF. The chain joins TRBV6-5 to TRBJ2-7; 8 nucleotides line up with TRBD2. V lost 5 bases, J lost 2 bases, and 5 bases stayed unmatched. Per the germline V gene, CDR1 is MNHEY and CDR2 is SVGAGI. The CDR3 runs to 14 residues.

With respect to this clonotype: At one of its ends the junction is not consistent with the germline gene, which may arise from a read error. The chain has TRBV10-2 and TRBJ2-2; no clear D gene. The CDR3 extends over 11 amino acids. Looked up from germline, CDR1 is WSHSY and CDR2 is SAAADI. CDR3 loop: CASSHTEEPFF. CDR3 in DNA: TGCGCCAGCAGTCACACCGAGGAGCCGTTTTTT.

About this clonotype itself: At one end, the junction sequence differs from germline, possibly due to a read error. The V call is TRBV29-1, the J call TRBJ2-1; 7 bases agree with TRBD2. Germline V lookup: CDR1 SQVTM, CDR2 ANQGSEA. The CDR3 is 15 residues long. CDR3 nucleotide sequence: TGCAGTGGAGCCTCGTTGCGGGGGTATTACAATGAGCAGGTCTTC. It yields the protein CSGASLRGYYNEQVF.

A word on this clonotype: At one end, the junction sequence differs from germline, possibly due to a read error. The chain uses TRBV11-2 and TRBJ2-1, with TRBD1 as a possible D gene (5 bases). The germline V gene encodes CDR1 SGHAT and CDR2 FQNNGV. The CDR3 loop spans 17 amino acids. CDR3: CASTLVTAQSSCKEQFF. Here the CDR3 DNA reads TGTGCCAGCACCTTAGTGACAGCCCAGAGCTCCTGCAAAGAGCAGTTCTTC.

A note on this clonotype: The junction departs from the called germline gene at one end, perhaps through a read error. The rearrangement uses TRBV11-2 and TRBJ2-1; 10 bases are shared with TRBD2. The CDR3 contains 18 residues. CDR1 is SGHAT, CDR2 FQNNGV, per germline. CDR3 nucleotides: TGTGCCAGTAGCTTAGGAGTAGCGGGAGGCTGCTACTATAATGAGCAGTTCTTC. Translated: CASSLGVAGGCYYNEQFF.

Notes on this clonotype: This likely comes from a read error, as the CDR3 has no conserved phenylalanine or tryptophan at its end. The chain has TRBV11-2 and TRBJ2-3; D is uncertain. CDR3 size: 13 residues. Germline CDR1 SGHAT, CDR2 FQNNGV. Here the CDR3 DNA reads TGTGCCAGCGGCTTATACTGGACAGATACGCAGTATTCT. This sequence encodes CASGLYWTDTQYS.

On this clonotype: The CDR3 does not close with the conserved phenylalanine or tryptophan, likely indicating a read error. No DNA is shown, since the ends of the CDR3 on it are uncertain; the CDR3 is the one TCRdb lists. The V call is TRBV4-1, the J call TRBJ2-2; the listed D gene, TRBD1, was not tested against the DNA. Looked up from germline, CDR1 is MGHRA and CDR2 is YSYEKL. The CDR3 contains 15 residues when both ends are counted. Here the CDR3 reads CASSSRGAYTGQVFC.

About this clonotype: Sequence at one end of the junction differs from germline and may be a read error. This chain joins TRBV4-1 and TRBJ2-2; 7 positions match TRBD1. Germline CDR1 MGHRA, CDR2 YSYEKL. This CDR3 spans 15 amino acids. CDR3 coding DNA: TGCGCCAGCAGCAGCAGGTGGGCCTATACAGGGGAGCTGTGTTTT. Translation gives CASSSRWAYTGELCF.

The genes are TRBV4-1 and TRBJ1-5; D is unclear. The CDR3 spans 13 residues. Germline values: CDR1 MGHRA, CDR2 YSYEKL. The V end lost 9 bases, the J end lost 6 bases, and 15 bases lay between the germline ends. The DNA for the CDR3 is TGCGCCAGAAACCAGGTGATGTCTCAGCCCCAGCATTTT. Residues: CARNQVMSQPQHF.

This clonotype has a count of ten or more. This chain joins TRBV4-1 and TRBJ1-5, with D unclear. Trimming cost V 0 bases and J 6 bases, with 12 bases left between them. CDR1 MGHRA and CDR2 YSYEKL come from the germline V gene. The CDR3 is 15 residues long. This CDR3 is CASSQDHRAGQPQHF. The DNA of the CDR3 is TGCGCCAGCAGCCAAGATCATAGGGCTGGTCAGCCCCAGCATTTT.

This clonotype appeared a single time. The V and J genes are TRBV30 and TRBJ2-1, with a weak D call TRBD1 (6 bases). The germline CDR1 and CDR2 sequences are GTSNPN and SVGIG (reference sequence). The CDR3 has 13 amino acids. The CDR3 sequence: CARDKGFGNEQFF. CDR3 coding DNA: TGTGCTCGGGACAAGGGATTTGGGAATGAGCAGTTCTTC. Looking up the rest from reference TRBV30 and TRBJ2-1 gives the full variable domain: SQTIHQWPATLVQPVGSPLSLECTVEGTSNPNLYWYRQAAGRGLQLLFYSVGIGQISSEVPQNLSASRPQDRQFILSSKKLLLSDSGFYLCARDKGFGNEQFFGPGTRLTVL.

Remarks on this clonotype: The CDR3 ends on some other residue instead of the conserved phenylalanine or tryptophan, so this is likely a read error. Because the CDR3's place on the DNA is in doubt, the DNA is left out and the CDR3 is given as listed by TCRdb. The chain recombines TRBV6-6 with TRBJ2-7. Termini included, the CDR3 measures 17 amino acids. CDR1 is MNHNY, CDR2 SVGAGI, per germline (reference sequence). The CDR3 sequence: CASSSLDLAGDTYEQYL.